The present TCR beta chain was sequenced within a study of early T cells in non-severe SARS-CoV-2 infection (dated by TCRdb to the early 2020s). The study in broad terms: TCR sequencing used bulk RNA from unsorted whole blood, so alpha and beta chains could not be paired.

In this sample, this clonotype turned up a few times. No antigen is known for it. Base qualities are missing; no much larger clone stands one base away. The germline V gene sets CDR1 to SGHRS and CDR2 to YFSETQ. Reading from cysteine to phenylalanine, the CDR3 counts 13 amino acids. The sequence is cut down to CDR3 DNA, 39 bases in frame from base 1. Trimming costs V 3 bases and J 0 bases, and their ends lie 7 bases apart. Set within a cohort of healthcare workers in London, UK, this nested case-control study involved weekly PCR testing of nasopharyngeal swabs along with blood sampling. Healthcare workers were enrolled in the week of the UK lockdown, from 23 to 31 March 2020, and were followed every week for up to roughly 16 weeks. The library was obtained by 5' RACE. The sequencer was a NextSeq 500. In the TCR library protocol, unique molecular identifiers were attached to individual cDNA molecules to correct for PCR bias and sequencing error. Both TCR alpha and beta chains were sequenced, and tight co-correlation was observed between alpha and beta sequence abundances in each sample. As for the authors' bioinformatics: Decombinator V4 was used to annotate TCR sequences for V gene, J gene and CDR3. TCRs were defined as expanded if a significant change between any two time points was detected under a Poisson model with p below 0.0001. TCR abundances were normalised to the total number of TCRs sequenced in each sample and reported as counts per million. TRAV1-2 paired with TRAJ12, TRAJ20 or TRAJ33 defined MAIT TCRs, while TRAV10 paired with TRAJ18 defined iNKT TCRs. A search of VDJdb, accessed on 1 November 2021, was run for TCRs annotated to CMV, EBV and SARS-CoV-2, with TCRs annotated for multiple antigens excluded. TCRdb reworked the public reads: Q25 trimming with fastp, MiXCR clone assembly, productive beta chains retained. Rows with a matching CDR3 protein are joined into one entry that keeps the most common DNA and genes. What appears here as the V and J calls and clone size reflects TCRdb's work, not the paper's. Counted in this sample were roughly 66,000 distinct CDR3 sequences; approximately 9% of them appeared once. Approximately 3% of the sample comes from the top ten.

The investigation overall reported the following: VDJdb matching was skewed toward anti-spike CD8 responses, so virus-specific expansions were likely underestimated and private and CD4 specificities were missed.

The sequence links TRBV5-1 to TRBJ2-7; no D gene is confidently identified. The sequence came from an adult who was a healthcare worker with PCR-confirmed SARS-CoV-2 infection or an uninfected control (not recorded which). Sequencing was done on a sample of whole blood. The DNA is as follows: TGCGCCAGCAGCTATACAGTCTCCTACGAGCAGTACTTC. Its amino acids are CASSYTVSYEQYF. The full variable domain, completed from the reference TRBV5-1 and TRBJ2-7 proteins outside the CDR3, reads KAGVTQTPRYLIKTRGQQVTLSCSPISGHRSVSWYQQTPGQGLQFLFEYFSETQRNKGNFPGRFSGRQFSNSRSEMNVSTLELGDSALYLCASSYTVSYEQYFGPGTRLTVT.